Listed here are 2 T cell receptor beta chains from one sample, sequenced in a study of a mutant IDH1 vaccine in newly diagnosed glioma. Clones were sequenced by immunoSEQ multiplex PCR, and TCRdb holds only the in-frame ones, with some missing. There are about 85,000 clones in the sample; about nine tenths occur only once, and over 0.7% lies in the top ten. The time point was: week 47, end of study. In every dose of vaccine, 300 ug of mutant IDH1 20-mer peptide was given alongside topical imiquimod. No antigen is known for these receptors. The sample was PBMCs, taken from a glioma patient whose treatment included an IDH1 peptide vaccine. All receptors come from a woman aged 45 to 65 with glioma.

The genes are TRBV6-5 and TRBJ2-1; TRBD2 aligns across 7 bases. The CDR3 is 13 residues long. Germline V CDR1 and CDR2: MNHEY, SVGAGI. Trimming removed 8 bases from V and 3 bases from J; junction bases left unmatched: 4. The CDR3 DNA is TGTGCCAGCGGGACTACAGACTACAATGAGCAGTTCTTC. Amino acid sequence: CASGTTDYNEQFF.

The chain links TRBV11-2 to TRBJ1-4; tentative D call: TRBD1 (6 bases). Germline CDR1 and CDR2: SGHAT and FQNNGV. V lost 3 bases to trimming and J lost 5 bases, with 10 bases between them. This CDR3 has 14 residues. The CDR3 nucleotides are TGTGCCAGCAGCTTGGGCAGGGGCAATGAAAAACTGTTTTTT. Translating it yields CASSLGRGNEKLFF.